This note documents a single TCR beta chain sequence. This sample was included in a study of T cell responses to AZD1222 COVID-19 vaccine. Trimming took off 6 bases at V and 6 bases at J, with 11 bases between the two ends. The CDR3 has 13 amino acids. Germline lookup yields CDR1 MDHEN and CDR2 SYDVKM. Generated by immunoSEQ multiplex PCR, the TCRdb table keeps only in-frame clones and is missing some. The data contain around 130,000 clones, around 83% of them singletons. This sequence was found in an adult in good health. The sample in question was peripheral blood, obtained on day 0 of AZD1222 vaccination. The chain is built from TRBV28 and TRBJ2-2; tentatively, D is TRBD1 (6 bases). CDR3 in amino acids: CASRQTGSGELFF. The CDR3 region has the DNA TGTGCCAGCAGACAAACAGGGTCCGGGGAGCTGTTTTTT.